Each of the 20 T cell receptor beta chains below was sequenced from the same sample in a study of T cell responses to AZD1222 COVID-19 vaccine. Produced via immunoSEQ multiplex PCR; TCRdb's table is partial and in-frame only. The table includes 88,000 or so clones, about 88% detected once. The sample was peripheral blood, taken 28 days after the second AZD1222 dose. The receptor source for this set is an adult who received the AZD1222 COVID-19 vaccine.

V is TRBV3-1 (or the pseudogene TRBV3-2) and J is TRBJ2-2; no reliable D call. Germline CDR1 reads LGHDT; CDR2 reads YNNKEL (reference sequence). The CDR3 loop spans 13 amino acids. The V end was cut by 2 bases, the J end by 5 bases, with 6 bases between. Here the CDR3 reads CASSQRPTGELFF. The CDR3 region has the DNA TGTGCCAGCAGCCAACGACCAACCGGGGAGCTGTTTTTT.

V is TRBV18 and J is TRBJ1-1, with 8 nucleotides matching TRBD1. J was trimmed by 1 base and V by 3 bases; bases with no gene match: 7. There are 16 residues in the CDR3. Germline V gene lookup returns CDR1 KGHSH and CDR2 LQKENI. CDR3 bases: TGTGCCAGCTCACCCACGACAGGGGCCCAGAACACTGAAGCTTTCTTT. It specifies CASSPTTGAQNTEAFF.

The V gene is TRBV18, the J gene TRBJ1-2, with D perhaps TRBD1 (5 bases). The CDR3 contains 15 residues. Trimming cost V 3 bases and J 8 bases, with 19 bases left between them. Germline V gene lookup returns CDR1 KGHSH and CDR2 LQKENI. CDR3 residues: CASSPGTEPLGGYTF. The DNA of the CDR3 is TGTGCCAGCTCACCCGGGACGGAGCCTTTAGGGGGCTACACCTTC.

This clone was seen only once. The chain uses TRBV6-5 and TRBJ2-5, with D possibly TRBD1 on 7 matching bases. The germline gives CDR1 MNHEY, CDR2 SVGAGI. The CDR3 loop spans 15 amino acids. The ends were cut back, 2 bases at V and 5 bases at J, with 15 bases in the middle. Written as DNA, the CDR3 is TGTGCCAGCAGTTACAAAACAGGGGCGGGGGAGACCCAGTACTTC. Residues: CASSYKTGAGETQYF.

The CDR3 here is CASSRRGGQDNEQFF. In DNA form, the CDR3 reads TGTGCCAGCAGCCGGCGGGGGGGCCAAGACAATGAGCAGTTCTTC. The J gene is TRBJ2-1, the V gene TRBV9; 9 bases agree with TRBD2. This CDR3 region has 15 residues. V lost 4 bases to trimming and J lost 5 bases; unmatched junction nucleotides: 7. Germline V CDR1 and CDR2: SGDLS, YYNGEE.

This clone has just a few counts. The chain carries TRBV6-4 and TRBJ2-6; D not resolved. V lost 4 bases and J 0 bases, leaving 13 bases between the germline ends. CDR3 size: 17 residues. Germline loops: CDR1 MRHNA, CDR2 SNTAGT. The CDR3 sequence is CASSAIGPGSGANVLTF. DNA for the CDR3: TGTGCCAGCAGTGCCATTGGTCCGGGCTCTGGGGCCAACGTCCTGACTTTC.

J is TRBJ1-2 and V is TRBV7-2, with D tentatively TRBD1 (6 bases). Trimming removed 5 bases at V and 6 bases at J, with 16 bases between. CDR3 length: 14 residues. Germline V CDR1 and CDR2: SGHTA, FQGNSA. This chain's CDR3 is CASSPQGGKHGYTF. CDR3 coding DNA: TGTGCCAGCAGCCCCCAAGGGGGGAAACATGGCTACACCTTC.

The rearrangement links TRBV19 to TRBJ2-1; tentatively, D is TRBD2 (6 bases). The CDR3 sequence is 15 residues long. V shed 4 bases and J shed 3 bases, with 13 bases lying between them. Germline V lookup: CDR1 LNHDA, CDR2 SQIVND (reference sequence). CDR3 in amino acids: CASSTQAGLYNEQFF. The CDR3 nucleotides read TGTGCCAGTAGTACCCAAGCGGGCCTCTACAATGAGCAGTTCTTC.

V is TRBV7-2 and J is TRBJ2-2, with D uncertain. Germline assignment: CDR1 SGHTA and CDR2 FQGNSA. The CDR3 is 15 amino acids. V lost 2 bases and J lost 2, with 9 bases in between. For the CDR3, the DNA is TGTGCCAGCAGCTTAAGCCAGGACAACACCGGGGAGCTGTTTTTT. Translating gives CASSLSQDNTGELFF.

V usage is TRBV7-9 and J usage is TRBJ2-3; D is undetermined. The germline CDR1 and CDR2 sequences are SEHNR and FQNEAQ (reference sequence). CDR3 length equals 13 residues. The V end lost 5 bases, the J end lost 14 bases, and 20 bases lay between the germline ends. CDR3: CASSPDGLSILYF. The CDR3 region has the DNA TGTGCCAGCAGCCCAGACGGATTATCTATTTTGTATTTT.

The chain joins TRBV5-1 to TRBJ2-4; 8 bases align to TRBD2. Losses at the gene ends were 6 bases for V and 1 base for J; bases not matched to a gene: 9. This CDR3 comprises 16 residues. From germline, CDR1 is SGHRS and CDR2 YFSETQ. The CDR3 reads CASTPGGARAKNIQYF. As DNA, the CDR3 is TGCGCCAGCACCCCGGGAGGGGCGAGGGCCAAAAACATTCAGTACTTC.

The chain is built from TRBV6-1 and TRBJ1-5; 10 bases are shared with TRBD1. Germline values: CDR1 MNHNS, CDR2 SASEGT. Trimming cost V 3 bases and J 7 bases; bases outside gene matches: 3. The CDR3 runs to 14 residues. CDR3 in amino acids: CASSEGQGQQPQHF. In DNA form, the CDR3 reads TGTGCCAGCAGTGAGGGACAGGGGCAGCAGCCCCAGCATTTT.

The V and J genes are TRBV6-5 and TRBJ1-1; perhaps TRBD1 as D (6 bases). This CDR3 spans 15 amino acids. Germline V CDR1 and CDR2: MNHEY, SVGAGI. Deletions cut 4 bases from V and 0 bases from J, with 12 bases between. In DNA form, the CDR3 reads TGTGCCAGCAGTTCCTTGGGACAACTGAACACTGAAGCTTTCTTT. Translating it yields CASSSLGQLNTEAFF.

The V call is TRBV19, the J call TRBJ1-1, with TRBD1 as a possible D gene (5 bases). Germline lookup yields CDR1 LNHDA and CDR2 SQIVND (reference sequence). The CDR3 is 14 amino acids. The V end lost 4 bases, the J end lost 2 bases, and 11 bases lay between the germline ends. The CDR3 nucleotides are TGTGCCAGTAGTACGCAGGGCATCAACACTGAAGCTTTCTTT. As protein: CASSTQGINTEAFF.

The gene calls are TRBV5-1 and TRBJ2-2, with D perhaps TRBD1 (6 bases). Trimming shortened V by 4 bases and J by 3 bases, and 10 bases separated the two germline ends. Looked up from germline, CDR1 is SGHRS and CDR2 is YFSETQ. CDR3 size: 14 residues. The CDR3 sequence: CASSEGQDTGELFF. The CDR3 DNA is TGCGCCAGCAGCGAGGGACAAGACACCGGGGAGCTGTTTTTT.

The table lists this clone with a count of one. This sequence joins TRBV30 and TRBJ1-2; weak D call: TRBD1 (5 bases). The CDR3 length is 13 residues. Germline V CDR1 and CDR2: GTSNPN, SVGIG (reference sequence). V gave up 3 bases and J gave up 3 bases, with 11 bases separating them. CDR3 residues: CAWRGQGDYGYTF. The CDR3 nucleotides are TGTGCCTGGAGAGGGCAGGGAGACTATGGCTACACCTTC.

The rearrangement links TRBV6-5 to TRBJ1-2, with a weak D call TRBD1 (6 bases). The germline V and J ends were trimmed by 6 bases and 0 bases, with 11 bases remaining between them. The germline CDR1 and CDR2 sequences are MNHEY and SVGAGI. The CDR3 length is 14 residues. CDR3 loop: CASRMGGPNYGYTF. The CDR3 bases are TGTGCCAGCAGGATGGGGGGGCCTAACTATGGCTACACCTTC.

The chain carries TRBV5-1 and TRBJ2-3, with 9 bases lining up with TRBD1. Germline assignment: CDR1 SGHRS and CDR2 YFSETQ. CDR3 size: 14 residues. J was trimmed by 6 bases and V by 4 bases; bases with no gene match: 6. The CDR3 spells CASSPGQGFDTQYF. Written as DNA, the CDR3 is TGCGCCAGCAGCCCGGGACAGGGTTTTGATACGCAGTATTTT.

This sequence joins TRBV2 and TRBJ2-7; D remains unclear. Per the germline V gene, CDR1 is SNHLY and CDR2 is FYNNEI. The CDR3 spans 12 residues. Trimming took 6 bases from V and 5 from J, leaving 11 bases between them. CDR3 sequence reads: CASSPVSDEQYF. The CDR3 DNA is TGTGCCAGCAGCCCGGTTTCTGACGAGCAGTACTTC.

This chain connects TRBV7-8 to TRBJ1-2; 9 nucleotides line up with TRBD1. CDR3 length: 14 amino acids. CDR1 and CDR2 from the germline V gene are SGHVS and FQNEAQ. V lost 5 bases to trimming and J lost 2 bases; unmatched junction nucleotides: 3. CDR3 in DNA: TGTGCCAGCAGCGTGGACAGGGGAAACTATGGCTACACCTTC. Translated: CASSVDRGNYGYTF.